The sample holds a few counts of the clone carrying this TCR beta chain. What it binds is not known. These data belong to a study of T cell repertoires in cytomegalovirus infection. Study-wide background: Shared public TCR beta signatures pointed to both CMV infection and a matching HLA type.

One entry per CDR3 protein, called by TCRdb with MiXCR from the reads. The data contain roughly 990,000 distinct CDR3 sequences, less than 40% of them singletons. CDR3 length: 15 amino acids. Trimming removed 5 bases from V and 0 bases from J, with 10 bases in between. Germline V gene lookup returns CDR1 SGHVS and CDR2 FNYEAQ. This specimen consisted of cultured CD8+ T cells from PBMCs, obtained from culture after CMV antigen stimulation. The clonotype was recovered from a human donor in good health (CMV status not recorded). Some clones in this sample may be carry-over from other donors' samples. V is TRBV7-6 and J is TRBJ1-4; a weak D match, TRBD1 (5 bases). This CDR3 is CASSPGAATNEKLFF. The CDR3 DNA reads TGTGCCAGCAGCCCCGGGGCCGCAACTAATGAAAAACTGTTTTTT.